The clone carrying this T cell receptor beta chain was seen more than once but under ten times. Its antigen is unknown. The CDR3 contains 16 residues. Looked up from germline, CDR1 is SGDLS and CDR2 is YYNGEE. V lost 3 bases and J lost 0, with 15 bases in between. This PCR relied on a set of 60 Vbeta primers and 13 Jbeta primers. Generated by immunoSEQ multiplex PCR, the TCRdb table keeps only in-frame clones and is missing some. The sample yields more than 85,000 clones, roughly 15% seen once. This entry belongs to a study of cytomegalovirus exposure and HLA in healthy donors. Study outcomes and limitations: It emerged from a later analysis that several of the most significant clusters appeared to be linked to common viral pathogens.

The specimen was PBMCs. This TCR was recovered from a female donor in good health and CMV-seronegative. The J gene is TRBJ1-2, the V gene TRBV9; D gene uncertain. CDR3 residues: CASSGGPDAANYGYTF. The CDR3 bases are TGTGCCAGCAGCGGAGGGCCGGACGCCGCTAACTATGGCTACACCTTC.